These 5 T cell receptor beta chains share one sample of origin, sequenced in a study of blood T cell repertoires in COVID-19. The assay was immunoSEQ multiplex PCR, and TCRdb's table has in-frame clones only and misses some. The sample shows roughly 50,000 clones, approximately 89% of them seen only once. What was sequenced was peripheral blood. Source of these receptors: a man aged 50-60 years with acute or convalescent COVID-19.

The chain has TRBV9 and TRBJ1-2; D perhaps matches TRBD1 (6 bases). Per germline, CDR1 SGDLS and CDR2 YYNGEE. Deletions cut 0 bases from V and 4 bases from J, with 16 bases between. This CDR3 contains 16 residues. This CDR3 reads CASSVGAGGRGYGYTF. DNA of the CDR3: TGTGCCAGCAGCGTAGGAGCCGGGGGGCGCGGCTATGGCTACACCTTC.

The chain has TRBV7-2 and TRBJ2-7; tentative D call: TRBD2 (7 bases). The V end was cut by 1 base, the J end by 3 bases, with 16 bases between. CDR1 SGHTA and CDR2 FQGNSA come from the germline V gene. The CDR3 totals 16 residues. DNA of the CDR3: TGTGCCAGCAGCTTAGGCGGGGGACACATGAACTACGAGCAGTACTTC. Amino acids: CASSLGGGHMNYEQYF.

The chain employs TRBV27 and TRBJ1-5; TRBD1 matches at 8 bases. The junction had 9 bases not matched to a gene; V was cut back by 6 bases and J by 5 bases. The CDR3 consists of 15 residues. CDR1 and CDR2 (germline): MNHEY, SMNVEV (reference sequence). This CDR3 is CASRQGVAADQPQHF. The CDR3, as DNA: TGTGCCAGCAGACAGGGGGTGGCGGCAGATCAGCCCCAGCATTTT.

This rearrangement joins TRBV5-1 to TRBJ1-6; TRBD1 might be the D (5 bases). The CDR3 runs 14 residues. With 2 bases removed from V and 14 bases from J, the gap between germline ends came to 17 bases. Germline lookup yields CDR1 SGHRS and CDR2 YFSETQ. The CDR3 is CASSFGTFGVALHF. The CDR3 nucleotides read TGCGCCAGCAGCTTCGGGACTTTTGGGGTAGCCCTCCACTTT. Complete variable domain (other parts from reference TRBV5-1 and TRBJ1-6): KAGVTQTPRYLIKTRGQQVTLSCSPISGHRSVSWYQQTPGQGLQFLFEYFSETQRNKGNFPGRFSGRQFSNSRSEMNVSTLELGDSALYLCASSFGTFGVALHFGNGTRLTVT.

The CDR3 spells CASSSGDQPQHF. In DNA form, the CDR3 reads TGTGCCAGCTCCTCGGGAGATCAGCCCCAGCATTTT. The chain combines TRBV18 with TRBJ1-5; the D is unclear. This CDR3 is built from 12 residues. Per germline, CDR1 KGHSH and CDR2 LQKENI. V was shortened by 6 bases and J by 5 bases, with 8 bases between the two germline ends.